This TCR beta chain was identified in a study of early T cells in non-severe SARS-CoV-2 infection. Study summary: Unpaired chains resulted from sequencing bulk RNA of unsorted whole blood.

Each CDR3 protein is one row after TCRdb ran MiXCR on the 5' RACE reads. Of 37,000 or so distinct CDR3 sequences in the sample, roughly 5% were seen once. The clonotype was recovered from an adult who was a healthcare worker with PCR-confirmed SARS-CoV-2 infection or an uninfected control (not recorded which). The sample taken for sequencing was whole blood.

Here the CDR3 DNA reads TGTGCCAGCAGGGACGGGGGAAGCTCCTACGAGCAGTACTTC. Its protein product is CASRDGGSSYEQYF. The rearrangement uses TRBV6-1 and TRBJ2-7, with a weak D call TRBD2 (6 bases). CDR1 is MNHNS and CDR2 is SASEGT in the germline V gene. The CDR3 spans 14 residues. The V and J ends lost 6 bases and 0 bases respectively, with 12 bases between them.